Each of the 9 T cell receptor beta chains below was sequenced from the same sample in a study of shared clonotypes between healthy human individuals. Sequenced by immunoSEQ multiplex PCR; TCRdb stores in-frame clones only, minus some. This table has a few million clones, 85% to 95% appearing once. The specimen sequenced was naive CD4+ T cells from PBMCs. Stated subset: CD45RA+ positively selected. The receptor set was obtained from a man aged 18-30 years in good health. Some clones in this sample may be carry-over from other donors' samples.

V and J are TRBV7-9 and TRBJ2-3; D is perhaps TRBD1 (6 bases). Germline CDR1 is SEHNR and CDR2 is FQNEAQ (reference sequence). This CDR3 spans 14 amino acids. The germline V and J ends were trimmed by 3 bases and 0 bases, with 7 bases remaining between them. The CDR3 DNA follows: TGTGCCAGCAGCTTGAGGGGGAGCACAGATACGCAGTATTTT. Translating gives CASSLRGSTDTQYF.

J is TRBJ2-1 and V is TRBV7-3; D uncertain. The CDR3 is made up of 12 amino acids. The germline V and J ends were trimmed by 1 base and 15 bases, with 13 bases remaining between them. Germline CDR1 is SGHTA and CDR2 is FQGTGA. The CDR3 spells CASSLMGRPPFF. CDR3 in DNA: TGTGCCAGCAGCTTAATGGGCAGGCCGCCGTTCTTC.

The genes are TRBV7-9 and TRBJ2-7; D unclear. Germline CDR1 and CDR2: SEHNR and FQNEAQ (reference sequence). This CDR3 has 16 residues. Trimming took off 1 base at V and 0 bases at J, with 13 bases between the two ends. The CDR3 sequence: CASSLGPHFPSYEQYF. CDR3 DNA: TGTGCCAGCAGCTTAGGCCCCCATTTCCCCTCCTACGAGCAGTACTTC.

There are a few counts of this clone. The chain carries TRBV7-9 and TRBJ1-1; TRBD1 matches 8 bases. Germline V gene data show CDR1 as SEHNR and CDR2 as FQNEAQ (reference sequence). The CDR3 consists of 16 residues. V was pared by 4 bases and J by 6 bases, with 13 bases of the junction left unmatched. CDR3 protein: CASSSQGEGWVAEAFF. The CDR3 DNA follows: TGTGCCAGCAGCTCACAGGGGGAAGGGTGGGTCGCTGAAGCTTTCTTT.

As for this clone: The sample carries other DNA sequences with the same CDR3. The CDR3 loop reads CASSLERGYNEQFF. DNA of the CDR3: TGCGCCAGCAGCTTGGAGCGGGGATACAATGAGCAGTTCTTC. The chain combines TRBV5-1 with TRBJ2-1, with 7 bases aligning to TRBD2. This CDR3 region has 14 residues. The V gene's germline CDR1 is SGHRS and CDR2 YFSETQ. J lost 4 bases, V lost 0 bases, and 1 base had no gene match.

Turning to this clone: At the DNA level, this CDR3 is encoded by other sequences in the same sample as well. The chain uses TRBV28 and TRBJ2-2; D remains ambiguous. Trimming left V 2 bases short and J 9 bases short, with 4 bases between. Germline V gene sequence: CDR1 MDHEN, CDR2 SYDVKM. There are 11 residues in the CDR3. CDR3 loop: CASSLSRELFF. The CDR3 nucleotides are TGTGCCAGCAGTTTAAGCCGGGAGCTGTTTTTT. Looking up the rest from reference TRBV28 and TRBJ2-2 gives the full variable domain: DVKVTQSSRYLVKRTGEKVFLECVQDMDHENMFWYRQDPGLGLRLIYFSYDVKMKEKGDIPEGYSVSREKKERFSLILESASTNQTSMYLCASSLSRELFFGEGSRLTVL.

The V gene is TRBV7-2, the J gene TRBJ2-5; D is possibly TRBD1 (5 bases). CDR3 length: 14 amino acids. V was trimmed by 2 bases and J by 2 bases, leaving 9 bases between them. CDR1 and CDR2 from the germline V gene are SGHTA and FQGNSA. The chain's CDR3 is CASSLRQGQETQYF. CDR3 DNA sequence: TGTGCCAGCAGCTTAAGGCAGGGACAAGAGACCCAGTACTTC.

This clone was observed a handful of times. The J gene is TRBJ2-7, the V gene TRBV19, with 9 bases identical to TRBD2. This CDR3 region has 16 residues. CDR1 and CDR2 (germline): LNHDA, SQIVND (reference sequence). V was clipped by 4 bases and J by 2 bases; unmatched bases: 9. Here the CDR3 reads CASSTASGISPYEQYF. The DNA of the CDR3 is TGTGCCAGTAGTACGGCTAGCGGGATCTCACCCTACGAGCAGTACTTC.

This clone occurred once. This same CDR3 is encoded by further DNA sequences in the sample. V usage is TRBV9 and J usage is TRBJ2-5; D not certain. The CDR3 runs to 13 residues. Deletions cut 0 bases from V and 1 base from J, with 4 bases between. Germline CDR1 SGDLS, CDR2 YYNGEE. The CDR3 is CASSVDPQETQYF. As DNA, the CDR3 is TGTGCCAGCAGCGTAGATCCCCAAGAGACCCAGTACTTC.